These 12 T cell receptor beta chains share one sample of origin, sequenced in a study of cytomegalovirus exposure and HLA in healthy donors (TCRdb year 2017). Library method: the immunoSEQ multiplex PCR assay. TCRdb mirrors the immuneACCESS table, restricted to in-frame sequences. Some clones are absent from its copies; in checked studies, under half trace to an unresolved V gene, and the reason for the others is unknown. Counted in this sample were 140,000 or so clones; more than 85% of them appeared once. The ten largest make up about 0.7% of the sample. Sequencing was carried out using PBMCs. These receptors all come from a young man in good health and CMV-seronegative.

The rearrangement links TRBV6-4 to TRBJ2-3; D may be TRBD2 (5 bases). CDR1 MRHNA and CDR2 SNTAGT come from the germline V gene. Trimming cost V 2 bases and J 2 bases, with 8 bases left between them. CDR3 length: 14 amino acids. The CDR3 loop is CASSDGRDTDTQYF. CDR3 sequence (DNA): TGTGCCAGCAGTGACGGCCGGGACACAGATACGCAGTATTTT.

The rearrangement joins TRBV7-9 to TRBJ2-1; D gene unclear. Trimming took 1 base from V and 3 from J, leaving 7 bases between them. This CDR3 is built from 14 residues. CDR1 and CDR2 from the germline V gene are SEHNR and FQNEAQ (reference sequence). CDR3 loop: CASSLGGIYNEQFF. CDR3 in DNA: TGTGCCAGCAGCTTAGGCGGAATCTACAATGAGCAGTTCTTC. The entire variable domain, with the rest obtained from reference TRBV7-9 and TRBJ2-1, is as follows: DTGVSQNPRHKITKRGQNVTFRCDPISEHNRLYWYRQTLGQGPEFLTYFQNEAQLEKSRLLSDRFSAERPKGSFSTLEIQRTEQGDSAMYLCASSLGGIYNEQFFGPGTRLTVL.

J is TRBJ2-2 and V is TRBV2, with 12 positions matching TRBD2. Germline loops: CDR1 SNHLY, CDR2 FYNNEI. This CDR3 contains 17 residues. The trim removed 10 bases at V and 4 bases at J, leaving 13 bases unmatched. The CDR3 coding sequence is TGTGCCACACAGCCTAGCGGGAGGGCTCGCGGCACCGGGGAGCTGTTTTTT. Its translation is CATQPSGRARGTGELFF.

The chain links TRBV7-9 to TRBJ2-5, with 8 bases that match TRBD1. The CDR3 extends over 14 amino acids. Germline V CDR1 and CDR2: SEHNR, FQNEAQ (reference sequence). The V and J ends lost 4 bases and 2 bases, in that order; junction bases with no gene match: 3. The DNA for the CDR3 is TGTGCCAGCAGCTGGACAGGGCAACAAGAGACCCAGTACTTC. Translating gives CASSWTGQQETQYF.

V and J are TRBV7-9 and TRBJ2-1; 10 bases map to TRBD1. The trim removed 4 bases at V and 6 bases at J, leaving 6 bases unmatched. The CDR3 is made up of 15 amino acids. Germline V gene lookup returns CDR1 SEHNR and CDR2 FQNEAQ (reference sequence). DNA of the CDR3: TGTGCCAGCAGCTGGACAGGGGGGGTTGGCAATGAGCAGTTCTTC. Residues: CASSWTGGVGNEQFF.

The rearrangement links TRBV7-8 to TRBJ2-5; the match to TRBD2 covers 13 bases. Germline CDR1 is SGHVS and CDR2 is FQNEAQ. Trimming at V came to 5 bases and at J to 5 bases, leaving 14 bases not matched to a gene. The CDR3 is 18 residues long. This CDR3 is CASSPMGTSGRGRETQYF. As DNA, the CDR3 is TGTGCCAGCAGCCCGATGGGCACTAGCGGGAGGGGCAGGGAGACCCAGTACTTC. The full variable domain, rest sourced from reference TRBV7-8 and TRBJ2-5, is GAGVSQSPRYKVAKRGQDVALRCDPISGHVSLFWYQQALGQGPEFLTYFQNEAQLDKSGLPSDRFFAERPEGSVSTLKIQRTQQEDSAVYLCASSPMGTSGRGRETQYFGPGTRLLVL.

The chain couples TRBV6-6 to TRBJ2-1; no clear D. The length of the CDR3 is 16 residues. V lost 3 bases and J 3 bases, leaving 15 bases between the germline ends. Germline values: CDR1 MNHNY, CDR2 SVGAGI (reference sequence). CDR3 sequence (DNA): TGTGCCAGCAGTTATCCCCGACACCCGGACTACAATGAGCAGTTCTTC. Translating it yields CASSYPRHPDYNEQFF.

Written as DNA, the CDR3 is TGTGCCAGCAGCCCCGGACAGGGGAACACTGAAGCTTTCTTT. Translation: CASSPGQGNTEAFF. V is TRBV5-4 and J is TRBJ1-1, with 8 bases matching TRBD1. Germline V gene data show CDR1 as SGHNT and CDR2 as YYREEE (reference sequence). The CDR3 sequence is 14 residues long. V shed 4 bases, J shed 1 base, and the junction held 3 bases outside the gene matches.

V gene TRBV6-4 combines with J gene TRBJ1-1, with 8 bases fitting TRBD1. Trimming cost V 4 bases and J 1 base; bases outside gene matches: 5. The germline CDR1 and CDR2 sequences are MRHNA and SNTAGT. The CDR3 is made up of 15 amino acids. The chain's CDR3 is CASSARTGSNTEAFF. CDR3 DNA sequence: TGTGCCAGCAGTGCACGGACAGGGTCGAACACTGAAGCTTTCTTT.

V gene TRBV27 combines with J gene TRBJ2-1; 13 positions agree with TRBD2. There are 16 residues in the CDR3. V lost 5 bases to trimming and J lost 4 bases; unmatched junction nucleotides: 5. Germline-derived CDR1 and CDR2 are MNHEY and SMNVEV (reference sequence). The CDR3 coding sequence is TGTGCCAGCAGTCCTGGGACTAGCGGGACTTACAATGAGCAGTTCTTC. Translation gives CASSPGTSGTYNEQFF.

The rearrangement uses TRBV7-8 and TRBJ2-1; TRBD2 matches at 11 bases. The CDR3 has 16 amino acids. CDR1 SGHVS and CDR2 FQNEAQ come from the germline V gene. V lost 8 bases and J lost 4; bases outside the gene matches: 10. The CDR3 loop reads CASCNQPSGGYNEQFF. The CDR3 DNA follows: TGTGCCAGCTGCAACCAACCTAGCGGGGGGTACAATGAGCAGTTCTTC. Full variable domain (rest looked up from reference TRBV7-8 and TRBJ2-1): GAGVSQSPRYKVAKRGQDVALRCDPISGHVSLFWYQQALGQGPEFLTYFQNEAQLDKSGLPSDRFFAERPEGSVSTLKIQRTQQEDSAVYLCASCNQPSGGYNEQFFGPGTRLTVL.

The chain links TRBV10-3 to TRBJ2-1, with 8 nucleotides matching TRBD1. Germline trimming cut 6 bases from V and 2 bases from J; bases unmatched to any gene: 6. CDR1 and CDR2 from the germline V gene are ENHRY and SYGVKD. This CDR3 is 15 amino acids long. The CDR3, as DNA: TGTGCCATCAGGGGGACAGGAGGTCCCTACAATGAGCAGTTCTTC. Protein: CAIRGTGGPYNEQFF.